This TCR beta chain was retrieved from a study of a mutant IDH1 vaccine in newly diagnosed glioma (dated by TCRdb to 2020 to 2023). Study-level background: Eight vaccinations were administered to patients in weeks 1, 3, 5, 7, 11, 15, 19 and 23, corresponding to visits V03 through V10. Prior to enrollment, patients had been given standard therapy consisting of radiotherapy alone, temozolomide alone, or radiochemotherapy with temozolomide, with the combination given to most patients. Peripheral blood samples were drawn at six visits, namely V03 (baseline), V05, V07, V10, V12 and V13. Longitudinal TCRB deep sequencing was performed for about two dozen treated patients wherever samples were available for exploratory analyses. Of the roughly 30 treated patients, around 60% were male and about 40% were female, and the mean age was 40.4 years. Vaccination began 4-6 weeks after radiotherapy alone, or alongside temozolomide cycles in the chemotherapy-containing groups. The paper as a whole reports these results and caveats: The authors noted that analyses of patient blood samples could not be reproduced because of sample limitations. Availability determined which PBMC samples were chosen for TCRB deep sequencing. Across multiple MHC alleles, vaccine-induced immune responses were seen in roughly 93% of patients. No apparent relationship was observed between pseudoprogression and alterations in the top peripheral T cell clonotypes detected by TCRB sequencing.

Of note for this clone: There is no known antigen for this receptor. Base qualities are not at hand, and no much larger clone is one base apart.

Libraries came from the immunoSEQ multiplex PCR assay. The hsTCRB Kit was used according to the manufacturer's protocol to amplify rearranged TCR beta chain sequences. An Illumina MiSeq was used to sequence the TCRB libraries. As for how the authors treated the data: The kit vendor's proprietary platform handled demultiplexing, trimming and gene mapping. The immuneACCESS repertoire file appears here via TCRdb, limited to in-frame rearrangements. These files lack a portion of the clones; in checked studies, under half of the deficit traces to unresolved V genes, and the cause of the others is not known. Clonal size and the V and J genes are those of that table, whereas D and trimming came from the DNA. This sample comprises around 60,000 clones, around 83% of them detected only once. The leading ten clones occupy less than 5% of the sample. Deletion took 4 bases off V and 2 bases off J, with a span of 12 bases between the germline ends. Reading the germline V gene (reference sequence) gives CDR1 SEHNR and CDR2 FQNEAQ. The cysteine opens and the phenylalanine closes a CDR3 of 15 amino acids. The retained sequence is limited to the CDR3, 45 bases, with the frame set at the first base.

The time point label here, explained by the study, means: week 23, last vaccination. Every vaccine dose consisted of 300 ug of a 20-mer mutant IDH1 peptide in Montanide, administered subcutaneously together with topical imiquimod. The donors had newly diagnosed IDH1-mutant astrocytomas of WHO grade 3 or 4 that showed loss of nuclear ATRX. The samples were drawn from NOA16, a multicentre, single-arm, open-label phase I trial in Germany that tested a mutant IDH1 peptide vaccine in humans for the first time. Genomic DNA for TCRB sequencing was extracted from EDTA blood using the DNeasy Blood and Tissue Kit.

The material sequenced was PBMCs, taken from a glioma patient whose treatment included an IDH1 peptide vaccine. This chain joins TRBV7-9 to TRBJ1-3; 5 matching bases give a weak D call of TRBD1. This TCR was sampled from a man aged 30-40 years with glioma. The nucleotides are TGTGCCAGCAGCTGGGGAGGGGCTCCTGGAAACACCATATATTTT. Translation gives CASSWGGAPGNTIYF.